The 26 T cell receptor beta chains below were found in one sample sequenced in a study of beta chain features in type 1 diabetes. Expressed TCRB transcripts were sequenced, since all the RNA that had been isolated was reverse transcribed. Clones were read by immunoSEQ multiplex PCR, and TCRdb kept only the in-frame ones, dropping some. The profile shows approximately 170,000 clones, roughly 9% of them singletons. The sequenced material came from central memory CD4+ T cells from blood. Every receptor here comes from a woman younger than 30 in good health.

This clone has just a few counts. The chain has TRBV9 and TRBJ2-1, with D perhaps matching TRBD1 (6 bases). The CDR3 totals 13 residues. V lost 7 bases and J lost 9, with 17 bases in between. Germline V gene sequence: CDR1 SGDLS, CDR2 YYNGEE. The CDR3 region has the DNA TGTGCCAGCGCAGGGGCGGCCTCGCCTGAGCAGTTCTTC. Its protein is CASAGAASPEQFF. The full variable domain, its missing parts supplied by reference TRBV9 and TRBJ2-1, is DSGVTQTPKHLITATGQRVTLRCSPRSGDLSVYWYQQSLDQGLQFLIQYYNGEERAKGNILERFSAQQFPDLHSELNLSSLELGDSALYFCASAGAASPEQFFGPGTRLTVL.

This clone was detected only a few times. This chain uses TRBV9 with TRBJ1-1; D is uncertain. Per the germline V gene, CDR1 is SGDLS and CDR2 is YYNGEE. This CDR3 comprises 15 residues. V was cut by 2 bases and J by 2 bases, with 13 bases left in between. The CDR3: CASSVSIGVNTEAFF. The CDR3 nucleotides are TGTGCCAGCAGCGTCTCGATAGGAGTAAACACTGAAGCTTTCTTT.

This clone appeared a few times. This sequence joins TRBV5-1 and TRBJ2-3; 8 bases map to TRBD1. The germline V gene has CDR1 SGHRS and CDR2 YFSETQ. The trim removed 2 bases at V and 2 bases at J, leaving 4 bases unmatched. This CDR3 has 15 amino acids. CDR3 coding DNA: TGCGCCAGCAGCTTTGGACAGGGCCTCACAGATACGCAGTATTTT. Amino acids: CASSFGQGLTDTQYF.

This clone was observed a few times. In DNA, the CDR3 is TGCGCCAGCAGCCAAGTGACCCTCGGGGGGAACTACGAGCAGTACTTC. This translates into CASSQVTLGGNYEQYF. The chain carries TRBV4-1 and TRBJ2-7; 7 bases line up with TRBD2. The CDR3 consists of 16 residues. The germline V gene has CDR1 MGHRA and CDR2 YSYEKL. The V and J ends lost 1 base and 3 bases, in that order; junction bases with no gene match: 9.

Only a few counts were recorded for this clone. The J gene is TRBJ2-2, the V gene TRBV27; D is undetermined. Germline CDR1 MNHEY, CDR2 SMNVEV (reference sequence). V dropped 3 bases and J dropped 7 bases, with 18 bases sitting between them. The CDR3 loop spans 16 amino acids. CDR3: CASSLPAAPSGGELFF. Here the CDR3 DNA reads TGTGCCAGCAGTTTGCCGGCAGCCCCGTCAGGCGGGGAGCTGTTTTTT.

CDR3 DNA: TGTGCCAGCAGCTTAGTCGAAACCGGGCCCACAGGGCGCACCGGGGAGCTGTTTTTT. This sequence encodes CASSLVETGPTGRTGELFF. The rearrangement joins TRBV7-6 to TRBJ2-2; possible D gene TRBD1, 6 bases. This CDR3 has 19 amino acids. Germline V gene lookup returns CDR1 SGHVS and CDR2 FNYEAQ. The V and J ends lost 1 base and 4 bases respectively, with 22 bases between them.

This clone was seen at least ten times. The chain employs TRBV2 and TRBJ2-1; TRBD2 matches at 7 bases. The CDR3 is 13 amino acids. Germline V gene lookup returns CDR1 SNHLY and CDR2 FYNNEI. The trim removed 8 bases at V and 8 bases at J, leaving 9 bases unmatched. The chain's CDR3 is CASVRDYSDEQFF. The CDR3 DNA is TGTGCCAGCGTAAGGGACTACTCGGATGAGCAGTTCTTC.

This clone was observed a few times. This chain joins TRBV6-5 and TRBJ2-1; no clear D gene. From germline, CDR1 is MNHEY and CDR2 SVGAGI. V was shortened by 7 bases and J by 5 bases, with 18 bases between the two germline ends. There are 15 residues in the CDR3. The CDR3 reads CASKETSSRHNEQFF. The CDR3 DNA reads TGTGCCAGCAAAGAGACCTCTAGTCGACACAATGAGCAGTTCTTC.

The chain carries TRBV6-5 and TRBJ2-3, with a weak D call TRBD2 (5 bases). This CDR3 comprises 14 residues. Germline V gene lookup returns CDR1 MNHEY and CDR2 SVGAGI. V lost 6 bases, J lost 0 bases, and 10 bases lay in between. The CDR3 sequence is CASSEEDSTDTQYF. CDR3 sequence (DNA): TGTGCCAGCAGCGAGGAGGACAGCACAGATACGCAGTATTTT.

CDR3 sequence (DNA): TGTGCCAGCAGCGTTAGCGGGCTTCAAGAGACCCAGTACTTC. Amino acids: CASSVSGLQETQYF. This chain joins TRBV9 and TRBJ2-5, with 7 bases aligning to TRBD2. Trimming at V came to 2 bases and at J to 2 bases, leaving 3 bases not matched to a gene. Germline-derived CDR1 and CDR2 are SGDLS and YYNGEE. CDR3 length equals 14 residues.

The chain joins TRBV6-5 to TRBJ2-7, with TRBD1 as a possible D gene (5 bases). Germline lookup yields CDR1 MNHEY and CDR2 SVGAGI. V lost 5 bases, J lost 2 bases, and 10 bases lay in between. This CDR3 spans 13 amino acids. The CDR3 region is CASSDRQTYEQYF. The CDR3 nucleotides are TGTGCCAGCAGTGACCGACAGACCTACGAGCAGTACTTC.

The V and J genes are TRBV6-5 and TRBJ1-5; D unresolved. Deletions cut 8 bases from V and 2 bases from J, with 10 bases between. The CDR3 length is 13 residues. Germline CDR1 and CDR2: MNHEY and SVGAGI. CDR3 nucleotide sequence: TGTGCCAGCTCAGGTATTGGCAATCAGCCCCAGCATTTT. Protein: CASSGIGNQPQHF.

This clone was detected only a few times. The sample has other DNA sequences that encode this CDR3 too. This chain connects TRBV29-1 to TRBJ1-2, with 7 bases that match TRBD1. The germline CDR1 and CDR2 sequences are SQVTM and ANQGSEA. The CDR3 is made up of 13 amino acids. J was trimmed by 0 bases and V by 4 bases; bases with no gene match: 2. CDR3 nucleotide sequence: TGCAGCGTTGGCCAGGGGGCTAACTATGGCTACACCTTC. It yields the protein CSVGQGANYGYTF.

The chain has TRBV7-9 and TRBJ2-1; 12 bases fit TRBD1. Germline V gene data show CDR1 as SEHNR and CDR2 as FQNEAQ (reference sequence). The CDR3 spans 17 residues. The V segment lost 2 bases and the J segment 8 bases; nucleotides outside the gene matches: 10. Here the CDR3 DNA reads TGTGCCAGCAGCTTAAACCCCTCCGGGACAGGGGGCTATGAGCAGTTCTTC. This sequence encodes CASSLNPSGTGGYEQFF.

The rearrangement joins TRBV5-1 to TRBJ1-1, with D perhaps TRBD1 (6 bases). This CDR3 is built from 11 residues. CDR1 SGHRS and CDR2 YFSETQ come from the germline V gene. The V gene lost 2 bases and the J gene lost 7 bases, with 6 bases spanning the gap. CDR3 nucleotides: TGCGCCAGCAGCTTCAGGGGTGAAGCTTTCTTT. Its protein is CASSFRGEAFF.

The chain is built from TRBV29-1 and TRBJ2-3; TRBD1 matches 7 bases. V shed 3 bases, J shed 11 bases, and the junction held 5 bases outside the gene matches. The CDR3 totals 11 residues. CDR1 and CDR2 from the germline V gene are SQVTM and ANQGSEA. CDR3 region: CSVDSGGGQYF. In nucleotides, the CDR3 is TGCAGCGTTGACTCAGGGGGTGGGCAGTATTTT.

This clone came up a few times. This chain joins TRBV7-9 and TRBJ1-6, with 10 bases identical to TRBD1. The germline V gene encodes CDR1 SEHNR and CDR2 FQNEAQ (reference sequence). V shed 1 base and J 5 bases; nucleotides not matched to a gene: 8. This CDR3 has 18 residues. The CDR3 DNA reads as TGTGCCAGCAGCTTAGGGGCCGGAGGGACAGGGGATAATTCACCCCTCCACTTT. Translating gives CASSLGAGGTGDNSPLHF.

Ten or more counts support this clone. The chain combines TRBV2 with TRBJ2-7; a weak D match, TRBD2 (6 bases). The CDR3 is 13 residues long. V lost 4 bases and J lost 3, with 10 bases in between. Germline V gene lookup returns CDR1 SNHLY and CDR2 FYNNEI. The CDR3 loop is CASSAGLYYEQYF. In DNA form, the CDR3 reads TGTGCCAGCAGTGCGGGACTTTACTACGAGCAGTACTTC.

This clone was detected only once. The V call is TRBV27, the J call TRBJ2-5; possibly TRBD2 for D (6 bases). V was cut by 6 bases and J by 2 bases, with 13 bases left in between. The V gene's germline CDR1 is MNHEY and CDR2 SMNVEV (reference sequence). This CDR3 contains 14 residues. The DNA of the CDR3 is TGTGCCAGCAGCCCCGGGGGACTGCAAGAGACCCAGTACTTC. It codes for CASSPGGLQETQYF.

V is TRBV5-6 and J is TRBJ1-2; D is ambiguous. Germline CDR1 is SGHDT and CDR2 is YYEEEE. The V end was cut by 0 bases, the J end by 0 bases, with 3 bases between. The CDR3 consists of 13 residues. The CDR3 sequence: CASSLDTNYGYTF. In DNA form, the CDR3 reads TGTGCCAGCAGCTTGGATACTAACTATGGCTACACCTTC.

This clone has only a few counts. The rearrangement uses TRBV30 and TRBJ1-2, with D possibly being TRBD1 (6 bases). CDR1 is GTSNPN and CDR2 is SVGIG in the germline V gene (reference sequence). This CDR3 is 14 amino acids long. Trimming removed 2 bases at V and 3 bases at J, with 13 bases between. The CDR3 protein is CAWSPGTRDYGYTF. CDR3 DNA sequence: TGTGCCTGGAGTCCAGGGACACGAGACTATGGCTACACCTTC.

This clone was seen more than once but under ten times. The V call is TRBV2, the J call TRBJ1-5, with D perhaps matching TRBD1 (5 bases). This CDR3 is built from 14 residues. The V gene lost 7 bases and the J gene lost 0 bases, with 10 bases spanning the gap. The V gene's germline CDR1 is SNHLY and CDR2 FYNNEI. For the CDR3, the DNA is TGTGCCAGCAAGGCAGGGATTAGCAATCAGCCCCAGCATTTT. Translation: CASKAGISNQPQHF.

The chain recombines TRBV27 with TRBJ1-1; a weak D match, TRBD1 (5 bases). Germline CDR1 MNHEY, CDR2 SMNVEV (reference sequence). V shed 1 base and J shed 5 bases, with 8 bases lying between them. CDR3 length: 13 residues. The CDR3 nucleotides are TGTGCCAGCAGTTTATACAAGGGGACTGAAGCTTTCTTT. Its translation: CASSLYKGTEAFF.

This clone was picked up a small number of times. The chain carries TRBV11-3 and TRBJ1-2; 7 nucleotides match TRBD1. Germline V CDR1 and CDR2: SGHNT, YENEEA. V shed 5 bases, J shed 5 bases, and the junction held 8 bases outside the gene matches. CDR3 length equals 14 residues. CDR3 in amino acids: CASSPGGRSYGYTF. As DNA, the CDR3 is TGTGCCAGCAGCCCAGGGGGACGGAGTTATGGCTACACCTTC.

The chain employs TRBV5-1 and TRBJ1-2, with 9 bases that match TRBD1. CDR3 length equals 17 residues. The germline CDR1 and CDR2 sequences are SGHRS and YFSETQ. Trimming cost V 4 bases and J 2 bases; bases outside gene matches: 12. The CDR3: CASSRLMGQGRNYGYTF. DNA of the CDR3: TGCGCCAGCAGCCGGCTTATGGGACAGGGTAGGAACTATGGCTACACCTTC.

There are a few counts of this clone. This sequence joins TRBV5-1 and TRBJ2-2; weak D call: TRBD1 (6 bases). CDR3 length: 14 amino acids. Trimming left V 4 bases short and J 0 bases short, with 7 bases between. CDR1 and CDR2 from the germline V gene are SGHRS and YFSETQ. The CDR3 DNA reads TGCGCCAGCAGCGGGACACCGAACACCGGGGAGCTGTTTTTT. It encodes CASSGTPNTGELFF.